Listed below are T cell receptor beta chains from one sample, sequenced in a study of technical replicates of blood from several donors. TCRdb keeps only in-frame clones here, not all; method: immunoSEQ multiplex PCR. The data show under 95,000 clones, with roughly 98% seen just once and over 0.13% held by the top ten. Source material: T cells isolated from PBMCs. These TCRs come from a human donor in good health. Each CDR3 is given with its conserved first and last residue. The order of the fields is CDR3 DNA, CDR3 protein, V gene, clone size, CDR3 length, D gene, J gene. D genes are given only for firm matches. The size entry is marked missing in some rows and otherwise reads once, few, many or a size class.

CDR3nt: TGTGCCAGCAGTTCGCAGGGCCCTACCTACGAGCAGTACTTC; CDR3aa: CASSSQGPTYEQYF; v_gene: TRBV28; abundance: -; len: 14; d_gene: -; j_gene: TRBJ2-7
CDR3nt: TGTGCCAGCAGCAAAGCTTGGCAGGCAGTAAGCTACGAGCAGTACTTC; CDR3aa: CASSKAWQAVSYEQYF; v_gene: TRBV21-1; abundance: -; len: 16; d_gene: -; j_gene: TRBJ2-7
CDR3nt: TGTGCCAGCAGCTTTTTCCCGGGGGATAGCTCACCCCTCCACTTT; CDR3aa: CASSFFPGDSSPLHF; v_gene: TRBV5-6; abundance: -; len: 15; d_gene: -; j_gene: TRBJ1-6
CDR3nt: TGTGCCAGCACCCCCGGGACAGCGAAAATAGGAGCTTTCTTT; CDR3aa: CASTPGTAKIGAFF; v_gene: TRBV6-5; abundance: -; len: 14; d_gene: TRBD1; j_gene: TRBJ1-1
CDR3nt: TGTGCCAGCAGCTCCCTAGATCCGGGACAAAGGAGGTTCGAGCAGTACTTC; CDR3aa: CASSSLDPGQRRFEQYF; v_gene: TRBV5-6; abundance: -; len: 17; d_gene: -; j_gene: TRBJ2-7
CDR3nt: TGTGCCAGCAGCGACAGGGATCAGCCCCAGCATTTT; CDR3aa: CASSDRDQPQHF; v_gene: TRBV28; abundance: -; len: 12; d_gene: TRBD1; j_gene: TRBJ1-5
CDR3nt: TGTGCCTGGAGCTTGGCAGGGGGCCACACCGGGGAGCTGTTTTTT; CDR3aa: CAWSLAGGHTGELFF; v_gene: TRBV30; abundance: -; len: 15; d_gene: TRBD1; j_gene: TRBJ2-2
CDR3nt: TGTGCCAGCAGTTTCGCGGGAGGCGAGCAGTACTTC; CDR3aa: CASSFAGGEQYF; v_gene: TRBV28; abundance: once; len: 12; d_gene: TRBD2; j_gene: TRBJ2-7
CDR3nt: TGTGCCAGCTCACCGAGGGGGACAGGAATCACAGATACGCAGTATTTT; CDR3aa: CASSPRGTGITDTQYF; v_gene: TRBV18; abundance: -; len: 16; d_gene: TRBD1; j_gene: TRBJ2-3
CDR3nt: TGTGCCAGCAGTGAATTACAGGACGCCAAAAACATTCAGTACTTC; CDR3aa: CASSELQDAKNIQYF; v_gene: TRBV6-1; abundance: -; len: 15; d_gene: -; j_gene: TRBJ2-4
CDR3nt: TGTGCCAGCAGCCCCAATCCCTACGGGGAGCTGTTTTTT; CDR3aa: CASSPNPYGELFF; v_gene: TRBV7-6; abundance: -; len: 13; d_gene: -; j_gene: TRBJ2-2
CDR3nt: TGTGCCAGCAGAAGGACAGGGGGTAATGGCTACACCTTC; CDR3aa: CASRRTGGNGYTF; v_gene: TRBV28; abundance: -; len: 13; d_gene: TRBD1; j_gene: TRBJ1-2
CDR3nt: TGTGCCAGCAGCGTAATGAGCGCTAGCGGTTACAATGAGCAGTTCTTC; CDR3aa: CASSVMSASGYNEQFF; v_gene: TRBV9; abundance: -; len: 16; d_gene: TRBD2; j_gene: TRBJ2-1
CDR3nt: TGCGCCAGCAGCCAAGTTGCTCCTGGACAGGGGGCGTTCTACGAGCAGTACTTC; CDR3aa: CASSQVAPGQGAFYEQYF; v_gene: TRBV4-1; abundance: -; len: 18; d_gene: TRBD1; j_gene: TRBJ2-7
CDR3nt: TGTGCCAGCAGCTCCTTCCGGAGGACCCCGACGGAGACCCAGTACTTC; CDR3aa: CASSSFRRTPTETQYF; v_gene: TRBV7-9; abundance: -; len: 16; d_gene: -; j_gene: TRBJ2-5
CDR3nt: TGCAGCGTTGAAGACAACAGGGATTTGCCTTTCTTT; CDR3aa: CSVEDNRDLPFF; v_gene: TRBV29-1; abundance: -; len: 12; d_gene: -; j_gene: TRBJ1-1
CDR3nt: TGTGCCAGCAGTCTGATACTAATGAACACTGAAGCTTTCTTT; CDR3aa: CASSLILMNTEAFF; v_gene: TRBV28; abundance: -; len: 14; d_gene: -; j_gene: TRBJ1-1
CDR3nt: TGTGCCAGCAGTTTGGACAGGGGAGGTGGCTACACCTTC; CDR3aa: CASSLDRGGGYTF; v_gene: TRBV11-3; abundance: -; len: 13; d_gene: TRBD1; j_gene: TRBJ1-2
CDR3nt: TGTGCCACCAGGGAACAGGGGGCTTTAAACACTGAAGCTTTCTTT; CDR3aa: CATREQGALNTEAFF; v_gene: TRBV15; abundance: -; len: 15; d_gene: TRBD1; j_gene: TRBJ1-1
CDR3nt: TGCGCCAGCAGCTTGGGGGGGGATGGCTACACCTTC; CDR3aa: CASSLGGDGYTF; v_gene: TRBV5-1; abundance: -; len: 12; d_gene: -; j_gene: TRBJ1-2
CDR3nt: TGTGCCAGCAGCCAAACAGGAGCCAATTCACCCCTCCACTTT; CDR3aa: CASSQTGANSPLHF; v_gene: TRBV27; abundance: -; len: 14; d_gene: -; j_gene: TRBJ1-6
CDR3nt: TGCAGCGTTGGAACTGTGAGCTCCTACGAGCAGTACTTC; CDR3aa: CSVGTVSSYEQYF; v_gene: TRBV29-1; abundance: -; len: 13; d_gene: -; j_gene: TRBJ2-7
CDR3nt: TGTGCCAGCTCACCAGAATTAACCGGGACAGGGTATGGCTACACCTTC; CDR3aa: CASSPELTGTGYGYTF; v_gene: TRBV18; abundance: -; len: 16; d_gene: TRBD1; j_gene: TRBJ1-2
CDR3nt: TGTGCCAGCAGTTCGCTCTTGCGGGAGGCACCACAAGAGACCCAGTACTTC; CDR3aa: CASSSLLREAPQETQYF; v_gene: TRBV2; abundance: -; len: 17; d_gene: TRBD2; j_gene: TRBJ2-5
CDR3nt: TGTGCCTCGGACAGGGACAGCGGGGAGCAGTTCTTC; CDR3aa: CASDRDSGEQFF; v_gene: TRBV6-1; abundance: -; len: 12; d_gene: TRBD1; j_gene: TRBJ2-1
CDR3nt: TGTGCCAGCAGCTTAGGAACCGGGACAGGGGTTAATCACTATGGCTACACCTTC; CDR3aa: CASSLGTGTGVNHYGYTF; v_gene: TRBV7-9; abundance: -; len: 18; d_gene: TRBD1; j_gene: TRBJ1-2
CDR3nt: TGTGCCAGCAGCGTAGGGACAGGGGATCGCTATGGCTACACCTTC; CDR3aa: CASSVGTGDRYGYTF; v_gene: TRBV9; abundance: -; len: 15; d_gene: TRBD1; j_gene: TRBJ1-2
CDR3nt: TGTGCCAGCAGCTTACGCAGAGGCACTCAAGAGACCCAGTACTTC; CDR3aa: CASSLRRGTQETQYF; v_gene: TRBV13; abundance: -; len: 15; d_gene: -; j_gene: TRBJ2-5
CDR3nt: TGTGCCAGCAGGACAATTGGACTAGCGGACAAAGCCGGGGAGCTGTTTTTT; CDR3aa: CASRTIGLADKAGELFF; v_gene: TRBV27; abundance: -; len: 17; d_gene: TRBD2; j_gene: TRBJ2-2
CDR3nt: TGCGCCAGCAGCCCCCGGGACAGGGGCTACAATGAGCAGTTCTTC; CDR3aa: CASSPRDRGYNEQFF; v_gene: TRBV5-1; abundance: -; len: 15; d_gene: TRBD1; j_gene: TRBJ2-1
CDR3nt: TGTGCCAGCAGCCCCTATGAAGTCAACACTGAAGCTTTCTTT; CDR3aa: CASSPYEVNTEAFF; v_gene: TRBV7-9; abundance: -; len: 14; d_gene: -; j_gene: TRBJ1-1
CDR3nt: TGTGCCAGTAGTCCGCTTGGGACAGGGGGTCCTAACTATGGCTACACCTTC; CDR3aa: CASSPLGTGGPNYGYTF; v_gene: TRBV19; abundance: -; len: 17; d_gene: TRBD1; j_gene: TRBJ1-2
CDR3nt: TGCGCCAGCAGCTTGGGTCCGACAGACGACTCTGGAAACACCATATATTTT; CDR3aa: CASSLGPTDDSGNTIYF; v_gene: TRBV5-1; abundance: -; len: 17; d_gene: -; j_gene: TRBJ1-3
CDR3nt: TGTGCCACCAGCAGATCAACCGTAGCGGGAGATGCCTACGAGCAGTACTTC; CDR3aa: CATSRSTVAGDAYEQYF; v_gene: TRBV15; abundance: few; len: 17; d_gene: TRBD2; j_gene: TRBJ2-7
CDR3nt: TGCGCCAGCAGCTTGGACAGGGTGGCGACCCAGTACTTC; CDR3aa: CASSLDRVATQYF; v_gene: TRBV5-1; abundance: -; len: 13; d_gene: -; j_gene: TRBJ2-5
CDR3nt: TGTGCCAGTAACTCGGCAGGGCGCAATGAGCAGTTCTTC; CDR3aa: CASNSAGRNEQFF; v_gene: TRBV19; abundance: -; len: 13; d_gene: -; j_gene: TRBJ2-1
CDR3nt: TGTGCTAGTGGTTTGGCCTACAACACCGGGGAGCTGTTTTTT; CDR3aa: CASGLAYNTGELFF; v_gene: TRBV12-5; abundance: -; len: 14; d_gene: -; j_gene: TRBJ2-2
CDR3nt: TGTGCCAGCAGTTTAAGCTCGGAGACCCAGTACTTC; CDR3aa: CASSLSSETQYF; v_gene: TRBV28; abundance: -; len: 12; d_gene: -; j_gene: TRBJ2-5
CDR3nt: TGTGCCAGCGCTCAGGGGGCCCGACCCTACGAGCAGTACTTC; CDR3aa: CASAQGARPYEQYF; v_gene: TRBV11-3; abundance: -; len: 14; d_gene: TRBD1; j_gene: TRBJ2-7
CDR3nt: TGTGCCAGCTCACCTACCGGCGGAGACAATGAGCAGTTCTTC; CDR3aa: CASSPTGGDNEQFF; v_gene: TRBV18; abundance: -; len: 14; d_gene: -; j_gene: TRBJ2-1
CDR3nt: TGTGCCAGCAGCTTGACCAGGGGGAGGAACACTGAAGCTTTCTTT; CDR3aa: CASSLTRGRNTEAFF; v_gene: TRBV11-1; abundance: -; len: 15; d_gene: TRBD1; j_gene: TRBJ1-1
CDR3nt: TGCGCCAGCAGCTTGAATCAGGGTCGGCCCCAGCATTTT; CDR3aa: CASSLNQGRPQHF; v_gene: TRBV5-1; abundance: once; len: 13; d_gene: -; j_gene: TRBJ1-5
CDR3nt: TGTGCCAGCAGCTTAAGGGTACGGACAGGGACCTCCTATGGCTACACCTTC; CDR3aa: CASSLRVRTGTSYGYTF; v_gene: TRBV7-8; abundance: -; len: 17; d_gene: TRBD1; j_gene: TRBJ1-2
CDR3nt: TGCGCCAGCAGCTTGTTGGGACTAGCAAGCCAAGAGACCCAGTACTTC; CDR3aa: CASSLLGLASQETQYF; v_gene: TRBV5-1; abundance: once; len: 16; d_gene: TRBD2; j_gene: TRBJ2-5
CDR3nt: TGTGCCAGCAGTTACTTGGAGGGCCGGGTGGATACGCAGTATTTT; CDR3aa: CASSYLEGRVDTQYF; v_gene: TRBV6-6; abundance: -; len: 15; d_gene: -; j_gene: TRBJ2-3
CDR3nt: TGTGCCTGGAGTGTACTACAGGGGAACACTGAAGCTTTCTTT; CDR3aa: CAWSVLQGNTEAFF; v_gene: TRBV30; abundance: -; len: 14; d_gene: -; j_gene: TRBJ1-1
CDR3nt: TGTGCCAGCAGCCAAGGGGGGAGCGGGAGGGATACGCAGTATTTT; CDR3aa: CASSQGGSGRDTQYF; v_gene: TRBV4-2; abundance: -; len: 15; d_gene: TRBD2; j_gene: TRBJ2-3
CDR3nt: TGTGCCAGCAGCTTTTGGTTGGGGAGAGCCAAAAACATTCAGTACTTC; CDR3aa: CASSFWLGRAKNIQYF; v_gene: TRBV7-2; abundance: -; len: 16; d_gene: -; j_gene: TRBJ2-4
CDR3nt: TGTGCCAGCAGCTTAGTTGTGGGAGGCCAAGAGACCCAGTACTTC; CDR3aa: CASSLVVGGQETQYF; v_gene: TRBV7-7; abundance: -; len: 15; d_gene: -; j_gene: TRBJ2-5
CDR3nt: TGTGCCAGTAAGACAGGGGTGGAAGAGACCCAGTACTTC; CDR3aa: CASKTGVEETQYF; v_gene: TRBV2; abundance: once; len: 13; d_gene: TRBD1; j_gene: TRBJ2-5
CDR3nt: TGCGCCAGCAGCCTGGGTGTGGACTTCTACGAGCAGTACTTC; CDR3aa: CASSLGVDFYEQYF; v_gene: TRBV4-1; abundance: -; len: 14; d_gene: -; j_gene: TRBJ2-7
CDR3nt: TGTGCCAGCAGTTTGATGCGTCAGCGAGACTACGAGCAGTACTTC; CDR3aa: CASSLMRQRDYEQYF; v_gene: TRBV28; abundance: -; len: 15; d_gene: -; j_gene: TRBJ2-7